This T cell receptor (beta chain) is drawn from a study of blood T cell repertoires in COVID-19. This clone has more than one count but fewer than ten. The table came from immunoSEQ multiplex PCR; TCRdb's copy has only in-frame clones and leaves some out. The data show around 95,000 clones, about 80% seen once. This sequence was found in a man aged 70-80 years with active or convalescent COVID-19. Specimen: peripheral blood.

CDR3 protein: CAWSGQVSNQPQHF. In DNA form, the CDR3 reads TGTGCCTGGAGCGGACAGGTTAGCAATCAGCCCCAGCATTTT. The V call is TRBV30, the J call TRBJ1-5; TRBD1 matches 7 bases. The CDR3 has 14 residues. Germline CDR1 reads GTSNPN; CDR2 reads SVGIG (reference sequence). After removal of 3 bases from V and 0 bases from J, the junction contained 2 bases not matched to a gene.